The clone carrying this T cell receptor beta chain was observed at least ten times. The antigen remains undetermined. This sample was taken from a study of T cells in Graves' hyperthyroidism and ophthalmopathy. General study findings and limits: Prediction of ophthalmopathy progression came a median around 6 months pre-onset. Among thyroid clonotypes expanded above 0.001, most also appeared in blood.

CDR1 is KGHSH, CDR2 LQKENI, per germline. The CDR3 extends over 15 amino acids. V was pared by 3 bases and J by 7 bases, with 9 bases of the junction left unmatched. RNA transcripts were the template for amplifying TCR beta CDR3 regions. The TCR CDR3 was amplified in a first-round RT-PCR using the HTBI primer set. TCRdb re-called the multiplex PCR reads with MiXCR, one entry per CDR3 protein. The table records under 350,000 distinct CDR3 sequences, about an eighth of them present only once. The TCR comes from a woman in her twenties or thirties with Graves' hyperthyroidism that later progressed to Graves' ophthalmopathy. Sequencing was performed on blood. The V gene is TRBV18, the J gene TRBJ2-7, with 10 nucleotides matching TRBD2. The CDR3: CASSPRTSGIDEQYF. In DNA form, the CDR3 reads TGTGCCAGCTCACCTCGCACTAGCGGGATTGATGAGCAGTACTTC.